A single T cell receptor (beta chain) is shown here with its context. Its antigen is still unknown. The data were obtained in a study of CD8 T cells in ankylosing spondylitis. Study findings and constraints: Within ankylosing spondylitis blood, a TCR beta motif made up of eight highly homologous variants appeared to be characteristic.

Germline assignment: CDR1 MNHEY and CDR2 SVGAGI. There are 15 residues in the CDR3. Trimming pared 2 bases from V and 1 base from J, leaving 9 bases between. From the 5' RACE reads, TCRdb called clonotypes with MiXCR, one entry per CDR3 protein. The sample contains approximately 300,000 distinct CDR3 sequences, 20% of which appear only once. Sample: blood, either unsorted or a sorted T cell fraction (not recorded which). The rearrangement links TRBV6-5 to TRBJ1-3; the D is unclear. The TCR sequence derives from a male donor with ankylosing spondylitis or in good health (not recorded which). CDR3 in DNA: TGTGCCAGCAGTTACAAGGCAGGATCTGGAAACACCATATATTTT. Translating gives CASSYKAGSGNTIYF.